This T cell receptor beta chain was documented in a study of T-cell memory formation after mild COVID-19. The study, taken as a whole, reports: SARS-CoV-2 specificity of second-wave clones peaking day 37 was unconfirmed. Mostly located in CM and EM were contracting CD4+ clones, with contracting CD8+ clones located in EMRA. Some responding clones appeared in pre-infection memory, suggesting cross-reactive memory joined.

Each CDR3 protein is one row after TCRdb ran MiXCR on the 5' RACE reads. This table holds 250,000 or so distinct CDR3 sequences, about a sixth found once. CDR1 MGHDK and CDR2 SYGVNS come from the germline V gene. This CDR3 is built from 14 residues. V dropped 4 bases and J dropped 5; count of bases not matched to a gene: 6. This clonotype was recorded a few times. Its antigen is undetermined. The clonotype was recovered from a young man who had mild COVID-19 (a few samples of this study predate the infection). Cell type and time point are not known. The sample comprised PBMCs or a T cell subset sorted from them (not recorded which). J is TRBJ2-5 and V is TRBV25-1; 8 bases match TRBD1. CDR3 in DNA: TGTGCCAGCAGTGTCAGGACAGGGTGGGAGACCCAGTACTTC. Translating gives CASSVRTGWETQYF. Looking up the rest from reference TRBV25-1 and TRBJ2-5 gives the full variable domain: EADIYQTPRYLVIGTGKKITLECSQTMGHDKMYWYQQDPGMELHLIHYSYGVNSTEKGDLSSESTVSRIRTEHFPLTLESARPSHTSQYLCASSVRTGWETQYFGPGTRLLVL.